This passage covers 7 T cell receptor beta chains from one sample sequenced in a study of CD8 T cells in ankylosing spondylitis. Study results and caveats: There was a TCR beta motif, made of several highly homologous variants, that appeared characteristic of ankylosing spondylitis blood.

These receptors have no identified antigens. TCRdb independently ran MiXCR on the 5' RACE reads; one entry per CDR3 protein. The sample consists of roughly 400,000 distinct CDR3 sequences, 20% to 25% of them appearing once. Input material: blood, either unsorted or a sorted T cell fraction (not recorded which). These TCRs come from a male donor with ankylosing spondylitis.

V gene TRBV28 combines with J gene TRBJ1-1; D not resolved. V was clipped by 6 bases and J by 7 bases, with 12 bases between them. This CDR3 has 12 amino acids. Germline loops: CDR1 MDHEN, CDR2 SYDVKM. This CDR3 is CASSRQGFEAFF. In nucleotides, the CDR3 is TGTGCCAGCAGCAGACAAGGATTTGAAGCTTTCTTT.

This clonotype was detected a few times. The chain joins TRBV7-3 to TRBJ2-1; no clear D gene. CDR1 and CDR2 from the germline V gene are SGHTA and FQGTGA. Trimming took off 0 bases at V and 6 bases at J, with 18 bases between the two ends. The CDR3 has 17 amino acids. The CDR3 sequence is CASSLTNPGMATNEQFF. DNA of the CDR3: TGTGCCAGCAGCTTAACAAACCCTGGAATGGCAACCAATGAGCAGTTCTTC.

The rearrangement links TRBV5-1 to TRBJ2-1; 8 bases match TRBD2. Germline V gives CDR1 SGHRS, CDR2 YFSETQ. This CDR3 contains 14 residues. After removal of 4 bases from V and 10 bases from J, the junction contained 10 bases not matched to a gene. The CDR3 bases are TGCGCCAGCAGCGAGGGACTAGGGGTAGGGGAGCAGTTCTTC. Translating it yields CASSEGLGVGEQFF.

This clonotype came up a few times. The chain carries TRBV7-2 and TRBJ2-1; 11 bases line up with TRBD1. With V trimmed by 2 bases and J by 2 bases, 2 bases remained unmatched. Germline lookup yields CDR1 SGHTA and CDR2 FQGNSA. The CDR3 length is 16 residues. CDR3 in amino acids: CASSLRTGGPYNEQFF. The CDR3 coding sequence is TGTGCCAGCAGCTTACGGACAGGGGGCCCCTACAATGAGCAGTTCTTC.

The chain links TRBV3-1 to TRBJ2-5; 10 bases are a match to TRBD2. Germline loops: CDR1 LGHDT, CDR2 YNNKEL (reference sequence). This CDR3 has 16 amino acids. J gave up 5 bases and V 0 bases, and 6 bases lay outside the gene matches. The CDR3 region has the DNA TGTGCCAGCAGCCAAGATTCTAGCGGGAGTGGGGAGACCCAGTACTTC. It encodes CASSQDSSGSGETQYF.

The chain carries TRBV5-1 and TRBJ2-1; D not certain. Between the trimmed V and J ends, which lost 4 bases and 6 bases, there was a span of 17 bases. The CDR3 is 15 amino acids. The germline gives CDR1 SGHRS, CDR2 YFSETQ. The CDR3 spells CASSHLGVGANEQFF. The CDR3, as DNA: TGCGCCAGCAGCCATCTTGGAGTAGGTGCCAATGAGCAGTTCTTC. Complete variable domain (other parts from reference TRBV5-1 and TRBJ2-1): KAGVTQTPRYLIKTRGQQVTLSCSPISGHRSVSWYQQTPGQGLQFLFEYFSETQRNKGNFPGRFSGRQFSNSRSEMNVSTLELGDSALYLCASSHLGVGANEQFFGPGTRLTVL.

This clonotype has only a few counts. For the CDR3, the DNA is TGCGCCAGCAGCCGGGGACTAGCGGGAGGACTCTCCTACAATGAGCAGTTCTTC. As protein: CASSRGLAGGLSYNEQFF. This chain uses TRBV5-1 with TRBJ2-1; 15 nucleotides line up with TRBD2. The germline gives CDR1 SGHRS, CDR2 YFSETQ. V trimming: 4 bases; J trimming: 0 bases; junction bases outside the gene matches: 5. The CDR3 loop spans 18 amino acids. Variable domain in full (rest from reference TRBV5-1 and TRBJ2-1): KAGVTQTPRYLIKTRGQQVTLSCSPISGHRSVSWYQQTPGQGLQFLFEYFSETQRNKGNFPGRFSGRQFSNSRSEMNVSTLELGDSALYLCASSRGLAGGLSYNEQFFGPGTRLTVL.